This entry concerns a single T cell receptor beta chain. These data are taken from a study of cytomegalovirus exposure and HLA in healthy donors. CDR1 SQVTM and CDR2 ANQGSEA come from the germline V gene. With 4 bases clipped from V and 11 bases from J, the junction kept 12 bases outside the gene matches. This CDR3 spans 14 amino acids. PCR involved 60 Vbeta and 13 Jbeta primers. The method was immunoSEQ multiplex PCR; TCRdb's version includes in-frame clones alone and lacks a portion of them. The sample yields about 110,000 clones, less than 70% seen once. Material: PBMCs. V usage is TRBV29-1 and J usage is TRBJ2-1, with TRBD2 identical over 9 bases. The sequence came from a woman in her twenties or thirties in good health and CMV-seronegative. The CDR3 sequence: CSVGSAGGGRKQFF. Here the CDR3 DNA reads TGCAGCGTTGGATCGGCGGGAGGGGGTCGTAAGCAGTTCTTC.